This is a list of T cell receptor beta chains from one sample in a study of technical replicates of blood from a few donors. Sequencing used immunoSEQ multiplex PCR; TCRdb keeps in-frame clones, though not all of them. The sample contains approximately 85,000 clones, approximately 95% of which appear only once. Material: T cells isolated from PBMCs. The receptors here all came from a human donor in good health. CDR3s leave out the opening cysteine and the closing phenylalanine or tryptophan. Only part of the rows carry a size: once, few, many, or a class if the clone is expanded.

V gene	clone size	J gene	CDR3 protein
TRBV6-5	NA	TRBJ2-1	ASSYSVGAIYNEQF
TRBV4-1	NA	TRBJ2-7	ASSRETTGLYEQY
TRBV30	NA	TRBJ2-1	AWSARDLRF
TRBV13	NA	TRBJ2-7	ASSLLGGSGYEQY
TRBV27	once	TRBJ2-7	ASSFTTGNYEQY
TRBV27	NA	TRBJ1-4	ASSWSPDRPGSREKLF
TRBV5-1	NA	TRBJ1-2	ASSLVSGTEGRRD
TRBV2	NA	TRBJ1-5	ASSLPGQGNQPQH
TRBV7-9	NA	TRBJ1-2	ASSATGVSGYT
TRBV6-5	NA	TRBJ1-5	ASSLQGAYQPQH
TRBV18	NA	TRBJ2-1	ASSPLDSGISNEQF
TRBV28	NA	TRBJ2-4	ASSLGGSMGNIQY
TRBV9	NA	TRBJ2-1	ASSVAGDNANEQF
TRBV29-1	NA	TRBJ2-5	SVGGLAGVETQY
TRBV5-1	NA	TRBJ2-1	ASRMSGGAKSEQF
TRBV6-6	once	TRBJ1-1	ASSYEANTEAF
TRBV5-6	NA	TRBJ2-3	ASSKRLAGVPDTQY
TRBV18	NA	TRBJ2-5	ASSLTGQAGETQY
TRBV9	NA	TRBJ2-3	ASSVAADTQY
TRBV27	once	TRBJ1-4	ASRSKLYGGGEKLF
TRBV2	NA	TRBJ1-6	ATNGQNNSPLH
TRBV19	NA	TRBJ1-1	ASIGERTGSYLEAF
TRBV9	NA	TRBJ1-1	ASSVGRENTEAF
TRBV9	NA	TRBJ1-2	ASSVGSFAGYGYT
TRBV12-5	NA	TRBJ2-3	ASGLVLGAGPDTQY
TRBV5-8	NA	TRBJ2-1	ASSLGRELDEQF
TRBV5-6	NA	TRBJ2-1	ASSLTGGLGEQF
TRBV2	NA	TRBJ2-3	ASTPEEADTQY
TRBV10-1	NA	TRBJ2-7	ASSESIGGAYEQY
TRBV5-4	NA	TRBJ1-5	ASSLDGSAASYSNQPQH
TRBV27	NA	TRBJ1-6	ASSLSLPRQGTNSPLH
TRBV30	once	TRBJ2-7	AWSPDRAYEQY
TRBV30	NA	TRBJ2-4	AWSRTGLAGKNIQY
TRBV5-1	NA	TRBJ1-3	ASSLAGLTGNTIY
TRBV7-8	NA	TRBJ1-6	ASSFSGTQFPYNSPLH
TRBV6-5	NA	TRBJ2-7	ASSYGGQAQYEQY
TRBV2	NA	TRBJ2-4	ASRWGGQGRNIQY
TRBV28	NA	TRBJ1-5	ASRTTGTGLGQPQH
TRBV19	NA	TRBJ1-1	ASRTGFTEAF
TRBV27	NA	TRBJ2-2	ASSFGQPMNTGELF
TRBV19	NA	TRBJ1-1	ASEPGSGGDTEAF
TRBV7-8	NA	TRBJ2-2	ASTLGSRTGELF
TRBV21-1	NA	TRBJ2-3	ASSKGLAGRSYTDTQY
TRBV7-6	NA	TRBJ1-3	ASSFNSRTALKDHSGNTIY
TRBV30	once	TRBJ2-5	AWTSGGAGETQY
TRBV29-1	once	TRBJ2-1	SVDTGGPQF
TRBV27	NA	TRBJ2-3	ASSLSRADTQY
TRBV5-1	once	TRBJ2-1	ASSEGVLDEQF
TRBV27	once	TRBJ1-2	ASSLAKNYGYT
TRBV27	NA	TRBJ1-2	ASSLTGANYGYT
TRBV18	NA	TRBJ1-1	ASSPLTSEAF
TRBV6-1	NA	TRBJ2-7	ASSERTYEQY
TRBV6-5	NA	TRBJ2-1	ASSSTGGGNEQF
TRBV6-5	NA	TRBJ2-7	ASSYRTGVDEQY
TRBV14	NA	TRBJ2-7	ASSPRVLGFYEQY